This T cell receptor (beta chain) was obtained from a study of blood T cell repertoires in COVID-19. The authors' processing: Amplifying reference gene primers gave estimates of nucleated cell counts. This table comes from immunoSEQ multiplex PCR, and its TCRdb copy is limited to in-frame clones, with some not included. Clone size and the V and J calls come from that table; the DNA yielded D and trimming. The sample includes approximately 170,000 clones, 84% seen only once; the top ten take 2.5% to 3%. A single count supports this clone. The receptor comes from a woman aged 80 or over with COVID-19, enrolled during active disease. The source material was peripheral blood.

This chain's CDR3 is CASSQGALNEQYF. For the CDR3, the DNA is TGTGCCAGCAGCCAGGGGGCTCTTAACGAGCAGTACTTC. The chain has TRBV6-5 and TRBJ2-7; TRBD1 aligns across 8 bases. V shed 6 bases, J shed 5 bases, and the junction held 6 bases outside the gene matches. CDR1 and CDR2 from the germline V gene are MNHEY and SVGAGI. The CDR3 length is 13 residues.